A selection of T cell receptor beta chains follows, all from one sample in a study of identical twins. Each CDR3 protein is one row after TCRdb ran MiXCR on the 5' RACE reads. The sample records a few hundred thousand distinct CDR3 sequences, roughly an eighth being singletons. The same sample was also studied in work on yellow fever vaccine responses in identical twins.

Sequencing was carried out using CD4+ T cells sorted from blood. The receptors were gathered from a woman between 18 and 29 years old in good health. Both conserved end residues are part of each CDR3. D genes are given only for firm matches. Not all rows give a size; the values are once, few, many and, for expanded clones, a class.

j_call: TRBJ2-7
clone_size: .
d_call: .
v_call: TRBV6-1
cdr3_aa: CASTKTWGDYEQYF
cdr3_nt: TGTGCCAGCACCAAGACCTGGGGGGACTACGAGCAGTACTTC

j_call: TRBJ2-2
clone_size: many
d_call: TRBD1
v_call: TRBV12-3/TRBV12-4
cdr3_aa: CASSFQQGAVGELFF
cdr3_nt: TGTGCCAGCAGTTTTCAGCAGGGGGCGGTCGGGGAGCTGTTTTTT

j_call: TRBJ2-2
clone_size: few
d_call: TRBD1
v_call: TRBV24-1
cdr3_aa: CATRGTGVGTGELFF
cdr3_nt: TGTGCCACCAGGGGAACAGGGGTCGGCACCGGGGAGCTGTTTTTT

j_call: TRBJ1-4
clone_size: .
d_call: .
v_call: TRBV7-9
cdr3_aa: CASSALRTDNEKLFF
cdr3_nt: TGTGCCAGCAGCGCCCTCCGGACAGATAATGAAAAACTGTTTTTT

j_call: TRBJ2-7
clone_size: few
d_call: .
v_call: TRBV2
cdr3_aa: CASGKVGSYEQYF
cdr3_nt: TGTGCCAGCGGGAAGGTGGGGAGCTACGAGCAGTACTTC

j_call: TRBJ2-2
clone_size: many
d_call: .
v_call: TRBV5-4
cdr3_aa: CASSLADPTGELFF
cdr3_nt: TGTGCCAGCAGCTTGGCCGACCCCACCGGGGAGCTGTTTTTT

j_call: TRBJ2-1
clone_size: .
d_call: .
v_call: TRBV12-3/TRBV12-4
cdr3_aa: CAISSPLTERYSYNEQFF
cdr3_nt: TGTGCCATCAGTTCCCCCTTAACAGAGCGGTACTCCTACAATGAGCAGTTCTTC

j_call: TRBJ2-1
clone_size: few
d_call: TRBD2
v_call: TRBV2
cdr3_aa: CASSDPGLAGVSLYNEQFF
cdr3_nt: TGTGCCAGCAGTGATCCAGGACTAGCGGGGGTCAGCCTTTACAATGAGCAGTTCTTC

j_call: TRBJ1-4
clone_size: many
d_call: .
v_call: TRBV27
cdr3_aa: CASTSIRRSDEKLFF
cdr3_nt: TGTGCCAGCACTTCGATTAGGCGCTCGGATGAAAAACTGTTTTTT

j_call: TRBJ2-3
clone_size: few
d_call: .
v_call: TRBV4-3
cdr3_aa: CARTPLGNRSTDTQYF
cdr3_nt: TGCGCCAGGACCCCCCTGGGGAACAGAAGCACAGATACGCAGTATTTT

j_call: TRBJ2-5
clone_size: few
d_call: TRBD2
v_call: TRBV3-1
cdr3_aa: CASSPLRGAQETQYF
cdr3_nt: TGTGCCAGCAGCCCTTTGCGGGGGGCCCAAGAGACCCAGTACTTC

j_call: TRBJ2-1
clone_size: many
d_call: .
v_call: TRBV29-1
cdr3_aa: CSVGYDEQFF
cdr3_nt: TGCAGCGTGGGATACGATGAGCAGTTCTTC

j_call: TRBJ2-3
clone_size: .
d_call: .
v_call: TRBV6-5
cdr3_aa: CASQGSTDTQYF
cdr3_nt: TGTGCCAGCCAGGGGAGCACAGATACGCAGTATTTT

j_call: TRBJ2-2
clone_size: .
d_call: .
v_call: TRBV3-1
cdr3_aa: CASTKQVSKFNTGELFF
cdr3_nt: TGTGCCAGCACCAAACAGGTCTCGAAGTTCAACACCGGGGAGCTGTTTTTT

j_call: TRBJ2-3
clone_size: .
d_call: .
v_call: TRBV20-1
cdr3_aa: CSARVLDPLRYF
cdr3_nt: TGCAGTGCTCGCGTCCTGGACCCCTTGCGGTATTTT

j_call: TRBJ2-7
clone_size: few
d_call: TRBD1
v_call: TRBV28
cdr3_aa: CASSSPGQARYEQYF
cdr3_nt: TGTGCCAGCAGTTCCCCGGGACAGGCGAGATACGAGCAGTACTTC

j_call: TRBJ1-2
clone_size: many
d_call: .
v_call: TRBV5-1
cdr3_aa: CASSLEGQTNYGYTF
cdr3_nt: TGCGCCAGCAGCTTGGAAGGACAGACTAACTATGGCTACACCTTC

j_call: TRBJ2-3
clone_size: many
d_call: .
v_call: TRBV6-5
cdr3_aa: CASSYSRTVTRPSTDTQYF
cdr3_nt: TGTGCCAGCAGTTACTCGAGAACAGTTACACGCCCTAGCACAGATACGCAGTATTTT

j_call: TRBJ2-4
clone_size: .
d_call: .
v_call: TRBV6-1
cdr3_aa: CASSAQGPPRYF
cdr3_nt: TGTGCCAGCAGTGCACAGGGTCCCCCTAGGTACTTC

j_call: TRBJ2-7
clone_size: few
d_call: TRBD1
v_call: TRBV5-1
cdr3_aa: CASSLDAGQGYEQYF
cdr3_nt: TGCGCCAGCAGCTTGGACGCGGGACAGGGCTACGAGCAGTACTTC